This TCR beta chain derives from a study of blood T cell repertoires in COVID-19. Overall study: Samples of COVID-19 (acute and convalescent) were obtained from the United States, Italy and Spain.

Germline V gene sequence: CDR1 MNHEY, CDR2 SVGAGI. The CDR3 covers 15 residues. V was trimmed by 7 bases and J by 4 bases, leaving 17 bases between them. This clone was picked up a small number of times. Measured with immunoSEQ multiplex PCR; TCRdb has only the in-frame clones, and not every one. This sample has more than 250,000 clones, with roughly 80% found just once. The sequenced sample consisted of PBMCs or T cells enriched from blood (not recorded which). The chain has TRBV6-5 and TRBJ2-1; TRBD2 might be the D (5 bases). This clonotype was sampled from a man aged 35 to 55 who had been exposed to COVID-19. CDR3 sequence reads: CASNPLAGLYNEQFF. For the CDR3, the DNA is TGTGCCAGCAACCCTTTGGCGGGCCTTTACAATGAGCAGTTCTTC.